A selection of T cell receptor beta chains follows, all from one sample in a study of T cell repertoires in cytomegalovirus infection. These receptors are not linked to any known antigen. MiXCR, applied by TCRdb to the reads, yields one record per CDR3 protein. The table lists 700,000 to 900,000 distinct CDR3 sequences, almost 30% of them singletons, with about an eighth in the top ten. The sequencing used cultured CD8+ T cells from PBMCs, collected from culture after CMV antigen stimulation. The receptors here all came from a human donor in good health (CMV status not recorded). Some clones in this sample may be carry-over from other donors' samples. Each CDR3 is given with its conserved first and last residue. A D gene is named only where the DNA matches it firmly. Clone size appears in some rows only: once, few, many, or a class for an expanded clone.

size: many
J: TRBJ1-2
D: TRBD1
V: TRBV7-2
DNA: TGTGCCAGCAGCTTTCCGGGACAGGGTATAGCTAACTATGGCTACACCTTC
CDR3: CASSFPGQGIANYGYTF

size: few
J: TRBJ2-3
D: -
V: TRBV11-1
DNA: TGTGCCAGCAGCTTAGATGTCAGGAGCACAGATACGCAGTATTTT
CDR3: CASSLDVRSTDTQYF

size: few
J: TRBJ1-2
D: -
V: TRBV7-9
DNA: TGTGCCAGCAGCCCCCCAATACATGGTGGCTACACCTTC
CDR3: CASSPPIHGGYTF

size: -
J: TRBJ2-7
D: -
V: TRBV7-6
DNA: TGTGCCAGCAGCTTCCCCCCCGATTACGAGCAGTACTTC
CDR3: CASSFPPDYEQYF

size: -
J: TRBJ1-1
D: -
V: TRBV19
DNA: TGTGCCAGTACCTATAATCCGGGGGTAACTGAAGCTTTCTTT
CDR3: CASTYNPGVTEAFF

size: few
J: TRBJ1-3
D: -
V: TRBV7-6
DNA: TGTGCCAGCAGCCCGAGGAAGGGGGGGCACACCATATATTTT
CDR3: CASSPRKGGHTIYF

size: -
J: TRBJ1-5
D: -
V: TRBV7-2
DNA: TGTGCCAGCAGTGGGCCCCATCAGCCCCAGCATTTT
CDR3: CASSGPHQPQHF

size: many
J: TRBJ1-5
D: TRBD1
V: TRBV12-3/TRBV12-4
DNA: TGTGCCAGCAGTCGGGACAGGGGGGAGAATCAGCCCCAGCATTTT
CDR3: CASSRDRGENQPQHF

size: many
J: TRBJ1-1
D: -
V: TRBV7-9
DNA: TGTGCCAGCAGCTCCTACTCCAGGGAGAACACTGAAGCTTTCTTT
CDR3: CASSSYSRENTEAFF

size: few
J: TRBJ1-5
D: -
V: TRBV7-9
DNA: TGTGCCAGCAGCTTCGACATAAGCAATCAGCCCCAGCATTTT
CDR3: CASSFDISNQPQHF

size: -
J: TRBJ2-7
D: -
V: TRBV7-6
DNA: TGTGCCAGCAGCTTAAACAGGGCCCTCTACGAGCAGTACTTC
CDR3: CASSLNRALYEQYF

size: -
J: TRBJ1-4
D: TRBD1
V: TRBV20-1
DNA: TGCAGTGCTAGAGATCTCCGGACAGGGGGGCCCTATAATGAAAAACTGTTTTTT
CDR3: CSARDLRTGGPYNEKLFF

size: -
J: TRBJ2-5
D: -
V: TRBV12-3/TRBV12-4
DNA: TGTGCCAGCAGTACCCATAACCAAGAGACCCAGTACTTC
CDR3: CASSTHNQETQYF

size: many
J: TRBJ1-5
D: TRBD1
V: TRBV12-3/TRBV12-4
DNA: TGTGCCAGCAGTATGGGGGACAGCCGCTATAGCAATCAGCCCCAGCATTTT
CDR3: CASSMGDSRYSNQPQHF

size: -
J: TRBJ1-6
D: -
V: TRBV7-9
DNA: TGTGCCAGCAGCTCAGGGCTGCATTCACCCCTCCACTTT
CDR3: CASSSGLHSPLHF

size: few
J: TRBJ2-7
D: TRBD1
V: TRBV5-1
DNA: TGCGCCAGCAGCATAAGACAGGGGCCCTCCTACGAGCAGTACTTC
CDR3: CASSIRQGPSYEQYF